These 14 T cell receptor beta chains were sequenced from one sample in a study of Ad26.COV2.S vaccination and SARS-CoV-2 variants. Described treatment: some 20 received Ad26.COV2.S at low or high dose, single or two shots; roughly five received placebo; per-sample allocation not given. Sampling was done on day 63 after the first vaccine or placebo injection. Produced via immunoSEQ multiplex PCR; TCRdb's table is partial and in-frame only. The data show 320,000 or so clones, with 85% to 90% seen just once and 5.5% held by the top ten. The starting material was peripheral blood, obtained in a trial of Ad26.COV2.S vaccine versus placebo. The receptors stem from a person between 18 and 59 years old who received the Ad26.COV2.S COVID-19 vaccine or a placebo.

This clone was observed a single time. The rearrangement joins TRBV30 to TRBJ1-1, with 7 bases identical to TRBD1. V was pared by 2 bases and J by 2 bases, with 5 bases of the junction left unmatched. This CDR3 region has 14 residues. The germline gives CDR1 GTSNPN, CDR2 SVGIG (reference sequence). The CDR3 sequence is CAWSLTGVNTEAFF. The CDR3 DNA reads as TGTGCCTGGAGTCTCACAGGGGTCAACACTGAAGCTTTCTTT.

This chain joins TRBV27 and TRBJ1-2; TRBD1 matches 12 bases. Per germline, CDR1 MNHEY and CDR2 SMNVEV (reference sequence). With 6 bases clipped from V and 8 bases from J, the junction kept 10 bases outside the gene matches. The CDR3 covers 15 residues. This chain's CDR3 is CASRAAGTGGSGYTF. CDR3 DNA sequence: TGTGCCAGCAGAGCCGCGGGGACAGGGGGCAGCGGCTACACCTTC.

V usage is TRBV7-9 and J usage is TRBJ1-1, with D maybe TRBD1 (6 bases). CDR3 length equals 14 residues. V gave up 1 base and J gave up 4 bases, with 10 bases separating them. Germline V gives CDR1 SEHNR, CDR2 FQNEAQ (reference sequence). Here the CDR3 DNA reads TGTGCCAGCAGCTTAGTGAGGGGGAGCACTGAAGCTTTCTTT. Translated, it gives CASSLVRGSTEAFF.

The table lists this clone with a count of one. The V and J genes are TRBV5-3 and TRBJ1-2; D possibly corresponds to TRBD1 (5 bases). TRBV5-3 is annotated as an ORF whose role is uncertain. The V end was cut by 10 bases, the J end by 2 bases, with 21 bases between. The CDR3 contains 15 residues. Here the CDR3 reads CAPGWGKWVNYGYTF. For the CDR3, the DNA is TGTGCCCCAGGTTGGGGGAAGTGGGTCAACTATGGCTACACCTTC.

The V gene is TRBV4-2, the J gene TRBJ2-2; D is unclear. This CDR3 spans 17 amino acids. The germline gives CDR1 LGHNA, CDR2 YNFKEQ. The germline V and J ends were trimmed by 1 base and 4 bases, with 16 bases remaining between them. CDR3 sequence (DNA): TGTGCCAGCAGCCAAGCGGTGCCGGGCTCGGGCACCGGGGAGCTGTTTTTT. It is translated as CASSQAVPGSGTGELFF.

The chain employs TRBV4-1 and TRBJ2-7; D gene ambiguous. The germline V gene has CDR1 MGHRA and CDR2 YSYEKL. Trimming took off 0 bases at V and 0 bases at J, with 12 bases between the two ends. CDR3 length: 16 amino acids. The CDR3 here is CASSQELTASSYEQYF. The CDR3 coding sequence is TGCGCCAGCAGCCAAGAGTTAACAGCGAGCTCCTACGAGCAGTACTTC.

The V gene is TRBV6-6, the J gene TRBJ2-7; 8 nucleotides align to TRBD1. The CDR3 has 14 amino acids. The V gene's germline CDR1 is MNHNY and CDR2 SVGAGI (reference sequence). The junction had 4 bases not matched to a gene; V was cut back by 0 bases and J by 6 bases. For the CDR3, the DNA is TGTGCCAGCAGTTACTCGAGACAGGGGAGCGAGCAGTACGTC. Translating it yields CASSYSRQGSEQYV.

The chain combines TRBV4-1 with TRBJ1-1; tentative D call: TRBD1 (6 bases). The CDR3 totals 16 residues. Trimming left V 0 bases short and J 0 bases short, with 11 bases between. Germline V gene data show CDR1 as MGHRA and CDR2 as YSYEKL. CDR3 loop: CASSQDLGHLNTEAFF. The CDR3, as DNA: TGCGCCAGCAGCCAAGATTTGGGACATCTGAACACTGAAGCTTTCTTT.

The chain combines TRBV30 with TRBJ1-1; D is perhaps TRBD1 (5 bases). The V gene's germline CDR1 is GTSNPN and CDR2 SVGIG (reference sequence). This CDR3 spans 13 amino acids. V gave up 5 bases and J gave up 1 base, with 11 bases separating them. Written as DNA, the CDR3 is TGTGCCTGGGACGGGGCCCAGAACACTGAAGCTTTCTTT. Translating it yields CAWDGAQNTEAFF.

The chain recombines TRBV10-3 with TRBJ2-6, with TRBD1 matching over 8 bases. The CDR3 has 17 residues. V lost 4 bases and J lost 2; bases outside the gene matches: 7. Looked up from germline, CDR1 is ENHRY and CDR2 is SYGVKD. CDR3 protein: CAISGPTGVAGANVLTF. CDR3 nucleotides: TGTGCCATCAGTGGTCCGACAGGGGTTGCTGGGGCCAACGTCCTGACTTTC.

The V gene is TRBV19, the J gene TRBJ2-3; 12 positions agree with TRBD2. Germline V lookup: CDR1 LNHDA, CDR2 SQIVND (reference sequence). CDR3 length: 18 residues. V gave up 0 bases and J gave up 4 bases; unmatched junction bases: 8. The CDR3: CASSIDVASGGVSDTQYF. In DNA form, the CDR3 reads TGTGCCAGTAGTATAGATGTGGCTAGCGGGGGGGTATCAGATACGCAGTATTTT.

Of note for this clone: Germline and junction disagree at one end, which may indicate a read error. The V and J genes are TRBV11-2 and TRBJ2-3; no reliable D call. The CDR3 runs 12 residues. Germline-derived CDR1 and CDR2 are SGHAT and FQNNGV. The chain's CDR3 is CASRLVGDTQYF. In DNA form, the CDR3 reads TGTGCCAGCAGATTAGTGGGGGATACGCAGTATTTT. Looking up the rest from reference TRBV11-2 and TRBJ2-3 gives the full variable domain: EAGVAQSPRYKIIEKRQSVAFWCNPISGHATLYWYQQILGQGPKLLIQFQNNGVVDDSQLPKDRFSAERLKGVDSTLKIQPAKLEDSAVYLCASRLVGDTQYFGPGTRLTVL.

The chain has TRBV4-2 and TRBJ1-6; D gene ambiguous. The CDR3 is 18 residues long. Per germline, CDR1 LGHNA and CDR2 YNFKEQ. V was shortened by 2 bases and J by 0 bases, with 14 bases between the two germline ends. The CDR3 nucleotides are TGTGCCAGCAGCCAACCAGACCGAGAGAGCTCCTATAATTCACCCCTCCACTTT. Residues: CASSQPDRESSYNSPLHF.

The chain employs TRBV4-1 and TRBJ2-1; 8 bases match TRBD2. CDR1 MGHRA and CDR2 YSYEKL come from the germline V gene. Trimming at V came to 0 bases and at J to 4 bases, leaving 5 bases not matched to a gene. The CDR3 runs 16 residues. The chain's CDR3 is CASSQDGAGVYNEQFF. As DNA, the CDR3 is TGCGCCAGCAGCCAAGATGGAGCGGGAGTATACAATGAGCAGTTCTTC.